The T cell receptor beta chain under discussion was sequenced for a study of pediatric ulcerative colitis. Study-level findings and limits: Substantially fewer templates came from two patients' blood samples. Clonal expansions reduced rectal repertoire diversity in acute severe colitis. This repertoire reflects total lymphocytes rather than subpopulations like regulatory T cells.

Sequencing was performed with immunoSEQ multiplex PCR; in TCRdb, only in-frame clones are kept and a portion is missing. This sample has 65,000 or so clones; about 86% occur once, and the top ten carry about 3.5%. With 2 bases removed from V and 0 bases from J, the gap between germline ends came to 4 bases. The CDR3 contains 13 residues. Germline lookup yields CDR1 ENHRY and CDR2 SYGVKD. No immunosuppressive drugs were given to ulcerative colitis patients before diagnostic colonoscopy. A note on this clone: Antigen: not known.

The receptor was isolated from a boy aged 10-17 years with severe ulcerative colitis. What was sequenced was blood. This rearrangement joins TRBV10-3 to TRBJ1-1; D remains unclear. The CDR3 DNA reads TGTGCCATCAGTGAGCCAATGAACACTGAAGCTTTCTTT. Its translation is CAISEPMNTEAFF.